These 25 T cell receptor beta chains came from one sample sequenced in a study of radiotherapy plus CTLA-4 blockade in lung cancer. The assay was immunoSEQ multiplex PCR, and TCRdb's table has in-frame clones only and misses some. The table records tens of thousands of clones, 70% to 80% of them present only once. The sequencing used peripheral blood, collected from a patient treated with radiotherapy plus ipilimumab. The receptors stem from a human donor with non-small cell lung cancer who had stable disease on radiotherapy plus ipilimumab.

The rearrangement joins TRBV15 to TRBJ2-7; D remains ambiguous. Germline loops: CDR1 LNHNV, CDR2 YYDKDF (reference sequence). This CDR3 has 14 amino acids. V lost 0 bases and J lost 5, with 11 bases in between. In nucleotides, the CDR3 is TGTGCCACCAGCAGAGATGTAGGGTCCAACGAGCAGTACTTC. Its translation is CATSRDVGSNEQYF.

V is TRBV6-1 and J is TRBJ1-3; a possible D gene is TRBD1 (6 bases). V lost 6 bases and J 4 bases, leaving 13 bases between the germline ends. The CDR3 contains 14 residues. Germline assignment: CDR1 MNHNS and CDR2 SASEGT. This CDR3 reads CASSGTTGGNTIYF. The CDR3 DNA sequence: TGTGCCAGCAGCGGGACAACGGGAGGAAACACCATATATTTT.

This clone was observed a single time. The rearrangement joins TRBV5-6 to TRBJ1-6; unclear D gene. CDR3 size: 12 residues. V lost 3 bases to trimming and J lost 8 bases, with 6 bases between them. Looked up from germline, CDR1 is SGHDT and CDR2 is YYEEEE. This CDR3 is CASSSRYSPLHF. CDR3 in DNA: TGTGCCAGCAGCTCGAGATATTCACCCCTCCACTTT.

The rearrangement links TRBV14 to TRBJ2-7, with D hard to call. This CDR3 has 11 amino acids. V lost 6 bases, J lost 3 bases, and 6 bases lay in between. Germline CDR1 SGHDN, CDR2 FVKESK. This CDR3 is CASSISYEQYF. CDR3 in DNA: TGTGCCAGCAGTATTAGCTACGAGCAGTACTTC.

The chain is built from TRBV14 and TRBJ1-2; unclear D gene. Trimming shortened V by 5 bases and J by 4 bases, and 8 bases separated the two germline ends. CDR1 is SGHDN, CDR2 FVKESK, per germline. The CDR3 spans 12 residues. In nucleotides, the CDR3 is TGTGCCAGCAGCAATGGGGTCTATGGCTACACCTTC. Protein product: CASSNGVYGYTF.

The rearrangement joins TRBV27 to TRBJ1-5; the match to TRBD1 covers 10 bases. The junction had 5 bases not matched to a gene; V was cut back by 4 bases and J by 5 bases. Germline V gene sequence: CDR1 MNHEY, CDR2 SMNVEV (reference sequence). The CDR3 has 15 amino acids. DNA for the CDR3: TGTGCCAGCAGTTGGACCGGGACAGGGGATCAGCCCCAGCATTTT. Translating gives CASSWTGTGDQPQHF.

This clone was detected only a few times. This sequence joins TRBV7-2 and TRBJ1-4; tentative D call: TRBD1 (6 bases). Germline CDR1 is SGHTA and CDR2 is FQGNSA. The CDR3 covers 15 residues. V was trimmed by 5 bases and J by 3 bases, leaving 13 bases between them. Written as DNA, the CDR3 is TGTGCCAGCAGCCTCAAGACAGGTGCTAATGAAAAACTGTTTTTT. This encodes CASSLKTGANEKLFF.

This chain uses TRBV6-5 with TRBJ1-4; D possibly corresponds to TRBD1 (6 bases). The germline V and J ends were trimmed by 6 bases and 2 bases, with 10 bases remaining between them. CDR3 length: 14 amino acids. The V gene's germline CDR1 is MNHEY and CDR2 SVGAGI. The CDR3 protein is CASRKGGTNEKLFF. The CDR3 DNA sequence: TGTGCCAGCAGAAAGGGGGGGACTAATGAAAAACTGTTTTTT.

The chain is built from TRBV7-7 and TRBJ2-7; 13 nucleotides agree with TRBD2. Trimming removed 5 bases from V and 7 bases from J; junction bases left unmatched: 2. Germline V CDR1 and CDR2: SSHAT, FNYEAQ (reference sequence). The CDR3 length is 13 residues. As DNA, the CDR3 is TGTGCCAGCAGCCTGGGACTAGCGGGGGAGCAGTACTTC. Amino acids: CASSLGLAGEQYF.

The chain joins TRBV14 to TRBJ2-3; TRBD2 matches 7 bases. V dropped 5 bases and J dropped 6; count of bases not matched to a gene: 8. Germline loops: CDR1 SGHDN, CDR2 FVKESK. CDR3 length: 14 amino acids. CDR3 residues: CASSRDYRADTQYF. CDR3 nucleotides: TGTGCCAGCAGCAGGGACTACCGGGCGGATACGCAGTATTTT.

CDR3 bases: TGCAGCGCCCGCCATCCAGATGAAGCTTTCTTT. It encodes CSARHPDEAFF. The chain combines TRBV29-1 with TRBJ1-1; D ambiguous. This CDR3 comprises 11 residues. Germline V lookup: CDR1 SQVTM, CDR2 ANQGSEA. Trimming cost V 7 bases and J 7 bases, with 13 bases left between them. Filled out from reference TRBV29-1 and TRBJ1-1, the complete variable domain reads SAVISQKPSRDICQRGTSLTIQCQVDSQVTMMFWYRQQPGQSLTLIATANQGSEATYESGFVIDKFPISRPNLTFSTLTVSNMSPEDSSIYLCSARHPDEAFFGQGTRLTVV.

The gene calls are TRBV28 and TRBJ1-2, with D uncertain. CDR3 length: 12 amino acids. V lost 5 bases and J lost 7, with 11 bases in between. Germline assignment: CDR1 MDHEN and CDR2 SYDVKM. CDR3 sequence reads: CASSVQEAGYTF. CDR3 in DNA: TGTGCCAGCAGTGTGCAGGAGGCTGGCTACACCTTC.

This chain links TRBV27 with TRBJ1-2; unclear D gene. The V end lost 0 bases, the J end lost 8 bases, and 16 bases lay between the germline ends. This CDR3 comprises 15 residues. Germline values: CDR1 MNHEY, CDR2 SMNVEV (reference sequence). CDR3 loop: CASSLSGRNPRGYTF. CDR3 nucleotides: TGTGCCAGCAGTTTATCGGGAAGGAACCCGAGGGGCTACACCTTC.

The CDR3 DNA sequence: TGTGCTAGTGGTTGGGCAGGGGCGGCTGAAGCTTTCTTT. Amino acids: CASGWAGAAEAFF. The chain carries TRBV12-5 and TRBJ1-1; D may be TRBD1 (6 bases). Germline-derived CDR1 and CDR2 are LGHNT and FRNRAP. V was clipped by 4 bases and J by 6 bases, with 12 bases between them. The CDR3 is 13 residues long. Full variable domain (missing parts from reference TRBV12-5 and TRBJ1-1): DARVTQTPRHKVTEMGQEVTMRCQPILGHNTVFWYRQTMMQGLELLAYFRNRAPLDDSGMPKDRFSAEMPDATLATLKIQPSEPRDSAVYFCASGWAGAAEAFFGQGTRLTVV.

This clone has just a few counts. The chain uses TRBV18 and TRBJ1-1; 8 positions agree with TRBD1. The germline V gene has CDR1 KGHSH and CDR2 LQKENI. Trimming removed 3 bases from V and 0 bases from J; junction bases left unmatched: 9. The length of the CDR3 is 17 residues. The CDR3 DNA reads TGTGCCAGCTCACCTCTTTTGACAGGGGTGATGAACACTGAAGCTTTCTTT. It specifies CASSPLLTGVMNTEAFF.

The chain combines TRBV30 with TRBJ1-2; D unclear. The length of the CDR3 is 13 residues. Looked up from germline, CDR1 is GTSNPN and CDR2 is SVGIG (reference sequence). V lost 2 bases and J lost 8, with 15 bases in between. The CDR3: CAWSTHPAGGYTF. Written as DNA, the CDR3 is TGTGCCTGGAGTACTCACCCCGCTGGAGGCTACACCTTC.

This chain links TRBV11-2 with TRBJ1-2, with TRBD1 identical over 7 bases. J was trimmed by 7 bases and V by 1 base; bases with no gene match: 9. The CDR3 consists of 15 residues. CDR1 is SGHAT, CDR2 FQNNGV, per germline. CDR3 DNA sequence: TGTGCCAGCAGCTTAGCAGGGGCAGGGGGTATTGGCTACACCTTC. This codes for CASSLAGAGGIGYTF.

The chain uses TRBV5-6 and TRBJ1-2; 8 bases are a match to TRBD1. Germline V lookup: CDR1 SGHDT, CDR2 YYEEEE. V dropped 1 base and J dropped 4; count of bases not matched to a gene: 6. The CDR3 is 15 residues long. The CDR3 reads CASSLRQGAVYGYTF. The CDR3 DNA is TGTGCCAGCAGCTTGAGGCAGGGGGCGGTCTATGGCTACACCTTC. Using reference TRBV5-6 and TRBJ1-2 for the parts outside the CDR3, the full variable domain is DAGVTQSPTHLIKTRGQQVTLRCSPKSGHDTVSWYQQALGQGPQFIFQYYEEEERQRGNFPDRFSGHQFPNYSSELNVNALLLGDSALYLCASSLRQGAVYGYTFGSGTRLTVV.

V is TRBV6-4 and J is TRBJ1-5, with D unclear. The ends were cut back, 3 bases at V and 3 bases at J, with 6 bases in the middle. This CDR3 has 13 amino acids. CDR1 is MRHNA and CDR2 is SNTAGT in the germline V gene. DNA for the CDR3: TGTGCCAGCAGTGAAGGTTCCAATCAGCCCCAGCATTTT. Its protein is CASSEGSNQPQHF.

This clone was detected only once. The chain carries TRBV7-2 and TRBJ1-2; 7 bases fit TRBD1. Germline V gene data show CDR1 as SGHTA and CDR2 as FQGNSA. Trimming took 2 bases from V and 4 from J; bases not matched to a gene: 4. This CDR3 is built from 14 residues. The CDR3: CASSLLTGAYGYTF. The DNA of the CDR3 is TGTGCCAGCAGCTTACTCACAGGGGCCTATGGCTACACCTTC. The full variable domain, with the rest looked up from reference TRBV7-2 and TRBJ1-2, is GAGVSQSPSNKVTEKGKDVELRCDPISGHTALYWYRQSLGQGLEFLIYFQGNSAPDKSGLPSDRFSAERTGGSVSTLTIQRTQQEDSAVYLCASSLLTGAYGYTFGSGTRLTVV.

This clone was observed a handful of times. The chain links TRBV28 to TRBJ1-5; 9 bases are shared with TRBD1. Germline assignment: CDR1 MDHEN and CDR2 SYDVKM. The length of the CDR3 is 14 residues. J lost 6 bases, V lost 4 bases, and 4 bases had no gene match. In nucleotides, the CDR3 is TGTGCCAGCAGTTACAGGGGGCATCTTCAGCCCCAGCATTTT. Its translation is CASSYRGHLQPQHF.

This clone was seen just once. The genes are TRBV19 and TRBJ1-1; D is undetermined. Germline loops: CDR1 LNHDA, CDR2 SQIVND (reference sequence). V was pared by 3 bases and J by 0 bases, with 5 bases between. The CDR3 consists of 13 residues. The CDR3 loop is CASSMSVNTEAFF. DNA of the CDR3: TGTGCCAGTAGTATGTCGGTGAACACTGAAGCTTTCTTT.

CDR3 sequence: CASSPGMNTEAFF. The DNA of the CDR3 is TGTGCCAGCAGCCCGGGTATGAACACTGAAGCTTTCTTT. The chain links TRBV9 to TRBJ1-1; D is uncertain. Between the trimmed V and J ends, which lost 4 bases and 0 bases, there was a span of 7 bases. CDR1 and CDR2 (germline): SGDLS, YYNGEE. CDR3 size: 13 residues.

This clone was observed once. The rearrangement uses TRBV29-1 and TRBJ1-1; tentative D call: TRBD1 (6 bases). The CDR3 totals 13 residues. The V end lost 3 bases, the J end lost 4 bases, and 12 bases lay between the germline ends. Germline loops: CDR1 SQVTM, CDR2 ANQGSEA. CDR3 residues: CSVDRGRLTEAFF. As DNA, the CDR3 is TGCAGCGTTGACAGGGGACGTCTCACTGAAGCTTTCTTT.

This clone was found once. The chain joins TRBV9 to TRBJ1-6; D unresolved. This CDR3 has 15 residues. The germline gives CDR1 SGDLS, CDR2 YYNGEE. V lost 1 base and J lost 6, with 11 bases in between. CDR3 sequence reads: CASSVTTQLNSPLHF. CDR3 bases: TGTGCCAGCAGCGTAACCACTCAACTTAATTCACCCCTCCACTTT.